This T cell receptor (beta chain) was found in a study of blood T cell repertoires in COVID-19. Study details: Whether acute or convalescent, the COVID-19 samples came from the United States, Italy and Spain. T cells, B-cell-depleted T cells, or PBMCs provided the cDNA or gDNA that served as material.

In the authors' workflow: Estimation of nucleated cell counts was performed using reference gene primer amplification. Clones were sequenced by immunoSEQ multiplex PCR, and TCRdb holds only the in-frame ones, with some missing. V, J and clone size are taken as reported in that table, and D and trimming were inferred from the DNA itself. The data show around 100,000 clones, approximately 86% seen once. Trimming removed 2 bases from V and 1 base from J, with 10 bases in between. Germline CDR1 SGHAT, CDR2 FQNNGV. CDR3 size: 15 residues. Source material: peripheral blood. The TCR comes from a man aged 50 to 59 with active or convalescent COVID-19. The chain uses TRBV11-2 and TRBJ2-3; weak D call: TRBD2 (6 bases). The CDR3 bases are TGTGCCAGCAGCTTAAGATGGGGGGGCACAGATACGCAGTATTTT. Residues: CASSLRWGGTDTQYF.